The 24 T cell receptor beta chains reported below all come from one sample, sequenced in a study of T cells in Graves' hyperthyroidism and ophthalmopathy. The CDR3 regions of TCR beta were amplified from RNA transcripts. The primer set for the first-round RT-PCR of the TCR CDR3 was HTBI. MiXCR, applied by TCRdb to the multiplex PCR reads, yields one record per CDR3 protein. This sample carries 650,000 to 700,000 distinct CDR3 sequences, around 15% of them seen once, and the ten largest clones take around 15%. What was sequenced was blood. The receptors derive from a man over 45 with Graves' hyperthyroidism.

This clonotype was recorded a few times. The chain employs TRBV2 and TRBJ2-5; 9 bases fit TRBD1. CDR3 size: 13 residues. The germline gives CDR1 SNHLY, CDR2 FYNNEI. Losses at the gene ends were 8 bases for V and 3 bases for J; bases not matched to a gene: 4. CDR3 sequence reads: CASHWTGEETQYF. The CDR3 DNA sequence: TGTGCCAGCCATTGGACAGGGGAAGAGACCCAGTACTTC.

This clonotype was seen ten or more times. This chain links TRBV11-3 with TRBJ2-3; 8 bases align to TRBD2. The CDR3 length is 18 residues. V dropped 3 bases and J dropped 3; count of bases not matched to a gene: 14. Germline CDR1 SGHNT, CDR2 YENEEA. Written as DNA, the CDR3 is TGTGCCAGCAGCTTCCGATCAAGCAGCGGGAGTGGGACAGATACGCAGTATTTT. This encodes CASSFRSSSGSGTDTQYF.

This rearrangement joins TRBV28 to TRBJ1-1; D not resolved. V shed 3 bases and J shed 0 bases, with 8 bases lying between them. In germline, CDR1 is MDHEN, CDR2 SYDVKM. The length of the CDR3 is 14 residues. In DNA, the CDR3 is TGTGCCAGCAGTTTCCTTGGGGTGAACACTGAAGCTTTCTTT. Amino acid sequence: CASSFLGVNTEAFF.

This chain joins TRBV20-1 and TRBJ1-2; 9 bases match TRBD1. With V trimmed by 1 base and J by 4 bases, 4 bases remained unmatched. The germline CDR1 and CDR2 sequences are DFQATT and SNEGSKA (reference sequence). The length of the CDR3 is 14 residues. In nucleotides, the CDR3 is TGCAGTGCTAGAGGGACAGGGGCAGGCTATGGCTACACCTTC. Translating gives CSARGTGAGYGYTF.

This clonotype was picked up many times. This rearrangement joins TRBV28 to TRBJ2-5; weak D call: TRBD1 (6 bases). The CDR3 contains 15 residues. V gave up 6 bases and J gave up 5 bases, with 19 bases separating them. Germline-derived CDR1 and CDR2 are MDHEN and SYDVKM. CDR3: CASSPILQGQETQYF. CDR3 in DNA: TGTGCCAGCAGCCCTATTCTCCAGGGGCAGGAGACCCAGTACTTC.

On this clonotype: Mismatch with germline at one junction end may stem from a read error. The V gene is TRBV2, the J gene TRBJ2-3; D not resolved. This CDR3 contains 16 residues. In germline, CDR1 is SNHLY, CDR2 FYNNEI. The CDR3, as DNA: TGTGCCAGCAGTGAAGCGCTTCGGAGTAGCACAGAAACGCAGTATTTT. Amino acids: CASSEALRSSTETQYF. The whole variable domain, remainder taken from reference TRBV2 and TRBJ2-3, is EPEVTQTPSHQVTQMGQEVILRCVPISNHLYFYWYRQILGQKVEFLVSFYNNEISEKSEIFDDQFSVERPDGSNFTLKIRSTKLEDSAMYFCASSEALRSSTETQYFGPGTRLTVL.

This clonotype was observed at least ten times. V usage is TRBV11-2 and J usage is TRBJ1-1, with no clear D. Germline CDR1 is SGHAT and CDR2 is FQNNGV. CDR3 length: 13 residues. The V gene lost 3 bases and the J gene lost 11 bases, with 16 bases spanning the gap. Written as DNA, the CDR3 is TGTGCCAGCAGCTTTGTTCAGGTGAACACGGCTTTCTTT. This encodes CASSFVQVNTAFF.

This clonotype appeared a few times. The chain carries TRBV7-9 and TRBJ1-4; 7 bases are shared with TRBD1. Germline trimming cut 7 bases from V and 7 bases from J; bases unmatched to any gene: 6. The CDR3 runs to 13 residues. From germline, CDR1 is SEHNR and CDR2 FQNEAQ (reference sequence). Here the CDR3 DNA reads TGTGCCAGCAAAGGGACAGTCTCTGAAAAACTGTTTTTT. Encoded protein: CASKGTVSEKLFF.

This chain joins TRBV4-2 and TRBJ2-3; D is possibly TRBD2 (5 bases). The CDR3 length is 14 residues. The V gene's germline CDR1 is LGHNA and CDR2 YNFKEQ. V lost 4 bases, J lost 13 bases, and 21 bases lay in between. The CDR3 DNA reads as TGTGCCAGCAGCCTCAGCGAGGGAGCCCCGGAGGAGTATTTT. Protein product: CASSLSEGAPEEYF.

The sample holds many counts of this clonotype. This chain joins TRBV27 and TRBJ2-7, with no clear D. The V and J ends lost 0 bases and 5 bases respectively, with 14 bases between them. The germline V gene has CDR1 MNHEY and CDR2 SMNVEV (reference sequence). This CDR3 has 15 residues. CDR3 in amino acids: CASSLSVLQGHEQYF. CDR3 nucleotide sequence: TGTGCCAGCAGTTTATCGGTCCTTCAAGGACACGAGCAGTACTTC.

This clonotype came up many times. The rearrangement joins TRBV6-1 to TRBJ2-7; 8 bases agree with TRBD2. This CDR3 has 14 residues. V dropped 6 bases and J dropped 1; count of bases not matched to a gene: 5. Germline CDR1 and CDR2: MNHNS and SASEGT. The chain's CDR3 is CASRPGTRSYEQYF. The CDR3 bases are TGTGCCAGCAGACCCGGGACTAGGTCCTACGAGCAGTACTTC.

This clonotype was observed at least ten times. The CDR3 DNA reads as TGTGCCAGCAGATTCCCCAGCGGCACCGGGGAGCTGTTTTTT. Translated, it gives CASRFPSGTGELFF. The rearrangement joins TRBV6-1 to TRBJ2-2, with D maybe TRBD2 (5 bases). V was pared by 6 bases and J by 4 bases, with 12 bases between. Germline V gene sequence: CDR1 MNHNS, CDR2 SASEGT. The CDR3 spans 14 residues.

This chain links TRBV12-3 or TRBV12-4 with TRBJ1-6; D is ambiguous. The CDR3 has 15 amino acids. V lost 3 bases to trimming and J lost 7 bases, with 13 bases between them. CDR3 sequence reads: CASSFVPRPNSPLHF. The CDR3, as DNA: TGTGCCAGCAGTTTCGTCCCGCGGCCGAATTCACCCCTCCACTTT.

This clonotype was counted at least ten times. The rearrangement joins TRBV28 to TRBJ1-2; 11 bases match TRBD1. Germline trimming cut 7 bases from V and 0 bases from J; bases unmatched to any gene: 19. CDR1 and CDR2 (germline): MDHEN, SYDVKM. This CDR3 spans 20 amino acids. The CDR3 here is CASTWIISGQGAVSNYGYTF. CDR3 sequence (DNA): TGTGCCAGCACCTGGATCATCTCTGGACAGGGGGCCGTTTCTAACTATGGCTACACCTTC.

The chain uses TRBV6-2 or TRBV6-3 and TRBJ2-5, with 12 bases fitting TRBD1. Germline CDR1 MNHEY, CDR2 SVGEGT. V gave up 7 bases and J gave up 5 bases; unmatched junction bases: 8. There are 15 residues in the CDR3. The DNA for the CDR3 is TGTGCCAGCACCACCGGGACAGGGGGCCGGGAGACCCAGTACTTC. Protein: CASTTGTGGRETQYF.

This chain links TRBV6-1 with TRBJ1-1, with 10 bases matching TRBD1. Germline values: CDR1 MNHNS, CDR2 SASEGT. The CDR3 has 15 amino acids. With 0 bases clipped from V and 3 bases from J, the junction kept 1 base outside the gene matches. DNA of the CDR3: TGTGCCAGCAGTGAAGCCGGGACAGGGGACACTGAAGCTTTCTTT. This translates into CASSEAGTGDTEAFF.

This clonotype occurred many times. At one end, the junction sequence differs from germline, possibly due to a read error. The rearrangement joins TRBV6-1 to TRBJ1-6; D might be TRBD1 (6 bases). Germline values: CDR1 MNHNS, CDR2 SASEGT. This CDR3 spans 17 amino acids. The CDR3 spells CASSEGGHSSYNSPLHF. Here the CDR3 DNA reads TGTGCCAGCAGCGAAGGGGGGCATAGCTCCTATAATTCACCCCTCCACTTT.

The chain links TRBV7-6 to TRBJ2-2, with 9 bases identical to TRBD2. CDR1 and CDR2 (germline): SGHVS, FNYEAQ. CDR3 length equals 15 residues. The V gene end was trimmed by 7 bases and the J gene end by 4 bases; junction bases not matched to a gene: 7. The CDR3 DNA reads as TGTGCCAGCATGCAAGCGGGAGGAAGCACCGGGGAGCTGTTTTTT. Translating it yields CASMQAGGSTGELFF.

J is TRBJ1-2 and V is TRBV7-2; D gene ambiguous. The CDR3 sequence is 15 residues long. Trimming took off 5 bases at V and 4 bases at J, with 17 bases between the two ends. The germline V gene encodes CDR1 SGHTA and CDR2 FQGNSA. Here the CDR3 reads CASSPSAEGSYGYTF. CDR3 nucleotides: TGTGCCAGCAGCCCAAGCGCGGAGGGATCCTATGGCTACACCTTC.

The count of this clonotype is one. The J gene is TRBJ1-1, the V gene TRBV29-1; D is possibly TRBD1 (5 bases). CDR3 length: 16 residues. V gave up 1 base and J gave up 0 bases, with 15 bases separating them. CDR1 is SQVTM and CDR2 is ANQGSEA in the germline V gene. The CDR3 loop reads CSVEGLATEVNTEAFF. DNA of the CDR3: TGCAGCGTTGAAGGCCTGGCGACAGAGGTGAACACTGAAGCTTTCTTT.

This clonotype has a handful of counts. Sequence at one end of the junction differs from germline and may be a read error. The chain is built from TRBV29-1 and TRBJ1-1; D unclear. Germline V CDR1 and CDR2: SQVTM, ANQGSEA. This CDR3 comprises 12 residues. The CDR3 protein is CSVEGLNTEAFF. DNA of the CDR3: TGCAGCGTCGAAGGTCTGAACACTGAAGCTTTCTTT.

The CDR3 region has the DNA TGTGCCAGCAGCTTAATAACCACTGGCTACACCTTC. As protein: CASSLITTGYTF. This sequence joins TRBV7-2 and TRBJ1-2; no clear D. The CDR3 contains 12 residues. The germline CDR1 and CDR2 sequences are SGHTA and FQGNSA. With 2 bases removed from V and 7 bases from J, the gap between germline ends came to 8 bases.

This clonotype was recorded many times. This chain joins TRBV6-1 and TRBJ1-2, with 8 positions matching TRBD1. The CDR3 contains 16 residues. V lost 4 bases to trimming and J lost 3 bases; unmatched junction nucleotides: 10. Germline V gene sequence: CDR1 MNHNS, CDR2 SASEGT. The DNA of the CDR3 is TGTGCCAGCAGTGTCAACAGGGGGAGAGGAGACTATGGCTACACCTTC. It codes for CASSVNRGRGDYGYTF.

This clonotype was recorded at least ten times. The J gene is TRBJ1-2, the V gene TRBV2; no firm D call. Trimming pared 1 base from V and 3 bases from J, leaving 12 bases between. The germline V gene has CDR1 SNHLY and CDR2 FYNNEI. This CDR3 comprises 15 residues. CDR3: CASSEGIGSDYGYTF. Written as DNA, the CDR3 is TGTGCCAGCAGTGAAGGTATAGGGTCGGACTATGGCTACACCTTC. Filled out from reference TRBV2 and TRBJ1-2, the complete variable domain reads EPEVTQTPSHQVTQMGQEVILRCVPISNHLYFYWYRQILGQKVEFLVSFYNNEISEKSEIFDDQFSVERPDGSNFTLKIRSTKLEDSAMYFCASSEGIGSDYGYTFGSGTRLTVV.